Sequencing of this T cell receptor (beta chain) was carried out in a study of cytomegalovirus exposure and HLA in healthy donors. Overall study findings and caveats: The tendency of first-cohort TCR clusters to co-occur in the 120 validation repertoires was identified by a subsequent analysis. Reports indicated that the classifier achieved high specificity and sensitivity in diagnosing cytomegalovirus status. Overall, approximately 150 TCR beta chains were annotated as cytomegalovirus-associated. Most observed TCR sequences were rare, whereas some public TCRs were detected in many donors.

CDR3 length equals 18 residues. With 3 bases clipped from V and 2 bases from J, the junction kept 10 bases outside the gene matches. Germline V CDR1 and CDR2: PRHDT, FYEKMQ (reference sequence). To note about this clone: Its target is not known.

Some clones are missing from TCRdb's copy, which holds only in-frame ones; the method was immunoSEQ multiplex PCR. Here the sample spans 130,000 to 150,000 clones, more than 80% being singletons. This TCR came from a woman under 40 in good health and CMV-seropositive. This chain connects TRBV13 to TRBJ2-5, with 12 nucleotides matching TRBD2. The sample consisted of PBMCs. The CDR3 loop reads CASSFPTRLAGAQETQYF. The CDR3, as DNA: TGTGCCAGCAGCTTCCCTACTAGACTAGCGGGGGCACAAGAGACCCAGTACTTC.